This TCR beta chain derives from a study of shared clonotypes between healthy human individuals. Terminally differentiated effector memory CD45RA+ cells were left out of the naive CD8 fraction, which was CD45RO-negative and positively selected for CCR7. TCRdb's table, derived via immunoSEQ multiplex PCR, lists solely in-frame clones and lacks some. Of approximately 600,000 clones listed, 95% are singletons. General study points: What limited the represented genetic and exposure-history diversity was the small number of donors.

Concerning this clone: Its antigen remains unidentified.

Sequencing used naive CD8+ T cells sorted from blood. The receptor comes from a woman in her twenties or thirties in good health.

The CDR3 sequence is CASSLGTGGQPQHF. DNA for the CDR3: TGTGCCAGCAGTTTGGGGACAGGGGGACAGCCCCAGCATTTT. The chain recombines TRBV28 with TRBJ1-5; 11 nucleotides agree with TRBD1. The length of the CDR3 is 14 residues. With V trimmed by 3 bases and J by 7 bases, 2 bases remained unmatched. The germline gives CDR1 MDHEN, CDR2 SYDVKM.